What follows describes a single T cell receptor (beta chain). This sample was taken from a study of control samples from healthy donors and cancer patients. Germline V gene data show CDR1 as LGHDT and CDR2 as YNNKEL (reference sequence). The CDR3 contains 16 residues. With 4 bases removed from V and 4 bases from J, the gap between germline ends came to 17 bases. Some clones are missing from TCRdb's copy, which holds only in-frame ones; the method was immunoSEQ multiplex PCR. The sample has some 18,000 clones; under 90% are singletons. V and J are TRBV3-1 (or the pseudogene TRBV3-2) and TRBJ2-1; possibly TRBD1 for D (5 bases). The specimen was PBMCs. The TCR was taken from a woman aged 70-85 years with lung cancer. CDR3 nucleotides: TGTGCCAGCAGCCCGGTCACAGGCGAGTCTTACAATGAGCAGTTCTTC. Translating gives CASSPVTGESYNEQFF.